The next 27 T cell receptor beta chains were all read from a single sample in a study of a mutant IDH1 vaccine in newly diagnosed glioma. Clones were sequenced by immunoSEQ multiplex PCR, and TCRdb holds only the in-frame ones, with some missing. The sample consists of approximately 61,000 clones, 80% of them appearing once. The antigens these receptors bind are not known. The time point is: week 11, during vaccination. The investigators gave 300 ug of mutant IDH1 20-mer peptide in each vaccine dose, together with topical imiquimod. Material: PBMCs, obtained from a glioma patient whose treatment included an IDH1 peptide vaccine. The receptors here all came from a man aged 50-59 years with glioma.

This clone was picked up one time. The chain links TRBV19 to TRBJ2-4, with D tentatively TRBD1 or TRBD2 (5 bases each). This CDR3 has 15 residues. The germline gives CDR1 LNHDA, CDR2 SQIVND (reference sequence). V dropped 1 base and J dropped 6 bases, with 13 bases sitting between them. As DNA, the CDR3 is TGTGCCAGTAGTATAGGAGGGCCAGGGAGAAACATTCAGTACTTC. Residues: CASSIGGPGRNIQYF.

The genes are TRBV25-1 and TRBJ1-1, with 11 positions matching TRBD1. The CDR3 contains 14 residues. V was pared by 6 bases and J by 6 bases, with 6 bases of the junction left unmatched. Germline V lookup: CDR1 MGHDK, CDR2 SYGVNS. This chain's CDR3 is CASSRTGGASEAFF. The CDR3 nucleotides read TGTGCCAGCAGCAGGACAGGGGGCGCCTCTGAAGCTTTCTTT.

The chain couples TRBV2 to TRBJ2-3, with a possible D match to TRBD1 (5 bases). The CDR3 has 12 amino acids. The germline gives CDR1 SNHLY, CDR2 FYNNEI. Trimming pared 7 bases from V and 2 bases from J, leaving 7 bases between. The CDR3, as DNA: TGTGCCAGCACCAGGGACACAGATACGCAGTATTTT. As protein: CASTRDTDTQYF. Drawing the rest from reference TRBV2 and TRBJ2-3, the complete variable domain is EPEVTQTPSHQVTQMGQEVILRCVPISNHLYFYWYRQILGQKVEFLVSFYNNEISEKSEIFDDQFSVERPDGSNFTLKIRSTKLEDSAMYFCASTRDTDTQYFGPGTRLTVL.

The rearrangement joins TRBV18 to TRBJ2-2, with TRBD2 matching 10 bases. Per germline, CDR1 KGHSH and CDR2 LQKENI. The junction had 2 bases not matched to a gene; V was cut back by 0 bases and J by 4 bases. CDR3 length equals 16 residues. CDR3 DNA: TGTGCCAGCTCACCACCGGTAGCGGGAGGCACCGGGGAGCTGTTTTTT. Its translation: CASSPPVAGGTGELFF.

The table lists this clone with many counts. The chain has TRBV4-3 and TRBJ2-1, with 9 bases aligning to TRBD2. The CDR3 is 17 residues long. CDR1 is LGHNA, CDR2 YSLEER, per germline. The V gene end was trimmed by 0 bases and the J gene end by 2 bases; junction bases not matched to a gene: 5. The CDR3 bases are TGCGCCAGCAGCCAAGATTTGGCGGGGGGGCCCTACAATGAGCAGTTCTTC. As protein: CASSQDLAGGPYNEQFF.

Judged by abundance, this clone is medium-sized. The gene calls are TRBV7-9 and TRBJ1-5, with TRBD1 identical over 7 bases. Germline CDR1 and CDR2: SEHNR and FQNEAQ (reference sequence). J lost 0 bases, V lost 5 bases, and 1 base had no gene match. This CDR3 has 14 residues. DNA of the CDR3: TGTGCCAGCAGCACAGGGGATAGCAATCAGCCCCAGCATTTT. The encoded protein is CASSTGDSNQPQHF.

In its sample, this clone was seen a few times. The genes are TRBV5-4 and TRBJ2-7; 7 nucleotides align to TRBD2. With 3 bases clipped from V and 5 bases from J, the junction kept 17 bases outside the gene matches. The CDR3 spans 17 residues. CDR1 is SGHNT, CDR2 YYREEE, per germline (reference sequence). CDR3 sequence reads: CASSWGGVTRGVDEQYF. The DNA for the CDR3 is TGTGCCAGCAGCTGGGGAGGGGTAACTCGGGGGGTTGACGAGCAGTACTTC.

V and J are TRBV5-1 and TRBJ1-2, with TRBD1 matching 10 bases. Germline loops: CDR1 SGHRS, CDR2 YFSETQ. The CDR3 has 14 residues. The trim removed 5 bases at V and 8 bases at J, leaving 9 bases unmatched. The CDR3 protein is CASRPGTGVEGYTF. DNA for the CDR3: TGCGCCAGCAGACCCGGGACAGGGGTGGAGGGCTACACCTTC. Looking up the rest from reference TRBV5-1 and TRBJ1-2 gives the full variable domain: KAGVTQTPRYLIKTRGQQVTLSCSPISGHRSVSWYQQTPGQGLQFLFEYFSETQRNKGNFPGRFSGRQFSNSRSEMNVSTLELGDSALYLCASRPGTGVEGYTFGSGTRLTVV.

V is TRBV7-3 and J is TRBJ1-2; TRBD1 might be the D (5 bases). CDR3 length equals 13 residues. The germline V gene has CDR1 SGHTA and CDR2 FQGTGA. V lost 4 bases to trimming and J lost 8 bases, with 14 bases between them. CDR3 coding DNA: TGTGCCAGCAGCTACCGGGACGGCCGCGGCTACACCTTC. Translation gives CASSYRDGRGYTF.

This clone has just one count. This chain links TRBV4-1 with TRBJ2-5, with D tentatively TRBD1 (6 bases). Between the trimmed V and J ends, which lost 1 base and 5 bases, there was a span of 11 bases. The germline CDR1 and CDR2 sequences are MGHRA and YSYEKL. The CDR3 loop spans 14 amino acids. CDR3 nucleotides: TGCGCCAGCAGCCAAGTGGGGGCGACGGAGACCCAGTACTTC. This gives the protein CASSQVGATETQYF.

This clone was observed a handful of times. The V and J genes are TRBV7-9 and TRBJ2-7; TRBD1 or TRBD2 may be the D gene (5 bases each). This CDR3 is built from 15 residues. V lost 3 bases to trimming and J lost 2 bases, with 14 bases between them. Germline V gene sequence: CDR1 SEHNR, CDR2 FQNEAQ (reference sequence). The CDR3 bases are TGTGCCAGCAGCTTCCCGGGACCCACTCCCTACGAGCAGTACTTC. Amino acids: CASSFPGPTPYEQYF.

V usage is TRBV18 and J usage is TRBJ2-7; D is perhaps TRBD2 (7 bases). Trimming left V 0 bases short and J 5 bases short, with 14 bases between. Per germline, CDR1 KGHSH and CDR2 LQKENI. This CDR3 is built from 15 residues. This chain's CDR3 is CASSPPGGGGDEQYF. The CDR3 DNA reads as TGTGCCAGCTCACCACCCGGGGGAGGGGGAGACGAGCAGTACTTC.

This clone was seen only once. The chain couples TRBV10-2 to TRBJ1-2; D gene uncertain. The CDR3 spans 14 residues. Between the trimmed V and J ends, which lost 5 bases and 0 bases, there was a span of 10 bases. Germline CDR1 WSHSY, CDR2 SAAADI. DNA for the CDR3: TGCGCCAGCAGTCGGAACAGAGCTAACTATGGCTACACCTTC. It encodes CASSRNRANYGYTF.

V usage is TRBV6-6 and J usage is TRBJ2-7, with 8 bases lining up with TRBD1. Trimming removed 2 bases from V and 4 bases from J; junction bases left unmatched: 4. Germline lookup yields CDR1 MNHNY and CDR2 SVGAGI (reference sequence). The CDR3 contains 14 residues. The CDR3 spells CASSYGGQDYEQYF. CDR3 coding DNA: TGTGCCAGCAGTTACGGGGGACAGGATTACGAGCAGTACTTC.

The rearrangement links TRBV18 to TRBJ2-7, with no clear D. Trimming took 2 bases from V and 4 from J, leaving 6 bases between them. Germline V gene data show CDR1 as KGHSH and CDR2 as LQKENI. This CDR3 has 12 amino acids. CDR3 amino acids: CASSPVQYEQYF. As DNA, the CDR3 is TGTGCCAGCTCACCAGTCCAGTACGAGCAGTACTTC.

The V call is TRBV6-1, the J call TRBJ2-7; tentative D call: TRBD2 (5 bases). Germline V gene sequence: CDR1 MNHNS, CDR2 SASEGT. Trimming cost V 4 bases and J 4 bases, with 5 bases left between them. The CDR3 length is 11 residues. Here the CDR3 reads CASSGEYEQYF. The DNA of the CDR3 is TGTGCCAGCAGTGGGGAGTACGAGCAGTACTTC.

V is TRBV23-1 and J is TRBJ2-1; D is ambiguous. TRBV23-1 is marked as an open reading frame, function uncertain. Trimming pared 0 bases from V and 9 bases from J, leaving 6 bases between. The CDR3 is made up of 12 amino acids. The chain's CDR3 is CASSQSWGEQFF. CDR3 DNA sequence: TGCGCCAGCAGTCAATCGTGGGGTGAGCAGTTCTTC.

This clone was seen a single time. The gene calls are TRBV19 and TRBJ2-3; weak D call: TRBD1 (8 bases). Trimming took off 7 bases at V and 9 bases at J, with 11 bases between the two ends. There are 11 residues in the CDR3. The germline V gene has CDR1 LNHDA and CDR2 SQIVND (reference sequence). CDR3 loop: CASNRGGTQYF. The DNA for the CDR3 is TGTGCCAGTAACAGGGGGGGAACGCAGTATTTT.

The chain joins TRBV30 to TRBJ1-5; D gene ambiguous. CDR3 size: 15 residues. V lost 2 bases and J 1 base, leaving 12 bases between the germline ends. Germline values: CDR1 GTSNPN, CDR2 SVGIG (reference sequence). This CDR3 reads CAWSPRTGSNQPQHF. The DNA for the CDR3 is TGTGCCTGGAGTCCACGGACGGGGAGCAATCAGCCCCAGCATTTT.

This sequence joins TRBV18 and TRBJ2-2; perhaps TRBD2 as D (6 bases). Germline assignment: CDR1 KGHSH and CDR2 LQKENI. This CDR3 is built from 16 residues. V lost 5 bases and J lost 3, with 16 bases in between. CDR3 DNA: TGTGCCAGCTCAAAAACTGGGGGGTCTGACACCGGGGAGCTGTTTTTT. Translating gives CASSKTGGSDTGELFF.

CDR3 protein: CASSQTPPGGEDNEQFF. The CDR3 DNA reads as TGCGCCAGCAGCCAGACCCCCCCGGGGGGCGAAGACAATGAGCAGTTCTTC. This chain joins TRBV4-1 and TRBJ2-1; TRBD2 might be the D (7 bases). Germline lookup yields CDR1 MGHRA and CDR2 YSYEKL. V was trimmed by 3 bases and J by 5 bases, leaving 20 bases between them. CDR3 length: 17 residues.

The V and J genes are TRBV5-1 and TRBJ1-1, with TRBD1 matching over 7 bases. Germline V gives CDR1 SGHRS, CDR2 YFSETQ. The CDR3 covers 13 residues. The ends lost 4 bases at V and 5 bases at J; junction bases unmatched: 5. The CDR3 DNA sequence: TGCGCCAGCAGCCAGGGGGATAGGACTGAAGCTTTCTTT. Its protein product is CASSQGDRTEAFF.

The rearrangement uses TRBV4-1 and TRBJ2-1; TRBD2 aligns across 11 bases. This CDR3 comprises 16 residues. Trimming at V came to 1 base and at J to 8 bases, leaving 7 bases not matched to a gene. Germline V lookup: CDR1 MGHRA, CDR2 YSYEKL. The CDR3 region is CASSQVTSGILDEQFF. The CDR3 DNA reads as TGCGCCAGCAGCCAAGTGACTAGCGGGATTTTAGATGAGCAGTTCTTC.

V is TRBV7-9 and J is TRBJ2-3, with no clear D. Trimming took off 4 bases at V and 2 bases at J, with 4 bases between the two ends. CDR1 is SEHNR, CDR2 FQNEAQ, per germline (reference sequence). This CDR3 has 12 residues. The CDR3 sequence: CASSSFTDTQYF. DNA of the CDR3: TGTGCCAGCAGCTCCTTCACAGATACGCAGTATTTT.

J is TRBJ2-3 and V is TRBV5-1, with a weak D call TRBD2 (6 bases). Germline V CDR1 and CDR2: SGHRS, YFSETQ. The ends were cut back, 4 bases at V and 0 bases at J, with 12 bases in the middle. This CDR3 contains 15 residues. The CDR3 loop reads CASSATSRSTDTQYF. The CDR3 nucleotides read TGCGCCAGCAGCGCGACTAGTAGGAGCACAGATACGCAGTATTTT. Variable domain in full (rest from reference TRBV5-1 and TRBJ2-3): KAGVTQTPRYLIKTRGQQVTLSCSPISGHRSVSWYQQTPGQGLQFLFEYFSETQRNKGNFPGRFSGRQFSNSRSEMNVSTLELGDSALYLCASSATSRSTDTQYFGPGTRLTVL.

The rearrangement uses TRBV10-3 and TRBJ1-1; the D gene is possibly TRBD1 (5 bases). The CDR3 sequence is 16 residues long. Germline V gene sequence: CDR1 ENHRY, CDR2 SYGVKD. The V end lost 2 bases, the J end lost 1 base, and 14 bases lay between the germline ends. The CDR3 DNA is TGTGCCATCAGTGAGGAACTGCGACAGTCGAACACTGAAGCTTTCTTT. It encodes CAISEELRQSNTEAFF.

This clone was counted a few times. This chain links TRBV2 with TRBJ1-5; the D gene is possibly TRBD1 (5 bases). Looked up from germline, CDR1 is SNHLY and CDR2 is FYNNEI. CDR3 size: 13 residues. Trimming stripped 6 bases from V and 7 bases from J, with 13 bases between. CDR3 nucleotides: TGTGCCAGCAGGAGAGGGGTTGTGCAGCCCCAGCATTTT. Translation gives CASRRGVVQPQHF. The whole variable domain, filled in from reference TRBV2 and TRBJ1-5, reads EPEVTQTPSHQVTQMGQEVILRCVPISNHLYFYWYRQILGQKVEFLVSFYNNEISEKSEIFDDQFSVERPDGSNFTLKIRSTKLEDSAMYFCASRRGVVQPQHFGDGTRLSIL.